Listed below are T cell receptor beta chains from one sample, sequenced in a study of identifying expanded T cells in peripheral blood. The repertoire was sequenced with immunoSEQ multiplex PCR; TCRdb's copy has only in-frame clones and lacks some. The data contain around 68,000 clones, approximately 87% of them singletons. Sequencing was done on a sample of blood. These receptors were obtained from a person between 18 and 75 years old in good health. Each CDR3 is given with its conserved first and last residue. The D gene is left open where the match is weak. Only part of the rows carry a size: once, few, many, or a class if the clone is expanded.

d_gene: NA
j_gene: TRBJ2-7
abundance: NA
v_gene: TRBV27
CDR3nt: TGTGCCAGCAGTTTGGTGGGTAACGAGCAGTACTTC
CDR3aa: CASSLVGNEQYF

d_gene: TRBD2
j_gene: TRBJ2-1
abundance: NA
v_gene: TRBV30
CDR3nt: TGTGCCTGGAGTTACAGCGGGGGATATGAGCAGTTCTTC
CDR3aa: CAWSYSGGYEQFF

d_gene: NA
j_gene: TRBJ1-5
abundance: NA
v_gene: TRBV4-2
CDR3nt: TGTGCCAGCAGCCAAGAGACGACAGGCAATCAGCCCCAGCATTTT
CDR3aa: CASSQETTGNQPQHF

d_gene: TRBD2
j_gene: TRBJ2-1
abundance: NA
v_gene: TRBV2
CDR3nt: TGTGCCACCGGTAGCGGGGCGTCCGGGGAGCAGTTCTTC
CDR3aa: CATGSGASGEQFF

d_gene: NA
j_gene: TRBJ1-1
abundance: NA
v_gene: TRBV6-6
CDR3nt: TGTGCCAGCAGTTACGTCGGGAATGAAGCTTTCTTT
CDR3aa: CASSYVGNEAFF

d_gene: NA
j_gene: TRBJ2-3
abundance: NA
v_gene: TRBV11-2
CDR3nt: TGTGCCAGCAGCTTCGGACTACTGGTCCTCACAGATACGCAGTATTTT
CDR3aa: CASSFGLLVLTDTQYF

d_gene: NA
j_gene: TRBJ1-3
abundance: NA
v_gene: TRBV7-8
CDR3nt: TGTGCCAGCACCCGGGGCTCCTCTGGAAACACCATATATTTT
CDR3aa: CASTRGSSGNTIYF

d_gene: NA
j_gene: TRBJ2-3
abundance: once
v_gene: TRBV5-4
CDR3nt: TGTGCCAGCAGCCTTTCAGCGGGACAGGATACAGATACGCAGTATTTT
CDR3aa: CASSLSAGQDTDTQYF

d_gene: NA
j_gene: TRBJ2-5
abundance: NA
v_gene: TRBV7-9
CDR3nt: TGTGCCAGCAGGCGTACCGGGACAACACAAGAGACCCAGTACTTC
CDR3aa: CASRRTGTTQETQYF

d_gene: NA
j_gene: TRBJ2-3
abundance: NA
v_gene: TRBV10-1
CDR3nt: TGCGCCAGCAGTGAGGGGGGATCCACAGATACGCAGTATTTT
CDR3aa: CASSEGGSTDTQYF

d_gene: NA
j_gene: TRBJ2-2
abundance: NA
v_gene: TRBV6-4
CDR3nt: TGTGCCAGCAGTGACTCTTCAGAGAACACCGGGGAGCTGTTTTTT
CDR3aa: CASSDSSENTGELFF

d_gene: TRBD1
j_gene: TRBJ1-2
abundance: once
v_gene: TRBV19
CDR3nt: TGTGCCAGTAGTATACGACAGGGCCATCGCTATGGCTACACCTTC
CDR3aa: CASSIRQGHRYGYTF

d_gene: NA
j_gene: TRBJ2-2
abundance: NA
v_gene: TRBV4-3
CDR3nt: TGCGCCAGCAGCCAGGAGGGAGTGGGTGGTACCGGGGAGCTGTTTTTT
CDR3aa: CASSQEGVGGTGELFF

d_gene: TRBD1
j_gene: TRBJ2-7
abundance: NA
v_gene: TRBV5-6
CDR3nt: TGTGCCAGCAGCTCGACAGGGGGAACCTACGAGCAGTACTTC
CDR3aa: CASSSTGGTYEQYF

d_gene: NA
j_gene: TRBJ1-2
abundance: few
v_gene: TRBV6-1
CDR3nt: TGTGCCAGCAGTGAAGGGCAGGACGGTGGTAGTAGCTACACCTTC
CDR3aa: CASSEGQDGGSSYTF

d_gene: TRBD1
j_gene: TRBJ1-1
abundance: NA
v_gene: TRBV6-5
CDR3nt: TGTGCCAGCAGTCGCGGGACAGCCCTAATGGCGGAAGCTTTCTTT
CDR3aa: CASSRGTALMAEAFF

d_gene: NA
j_gene: TRBJ2-1
abundance: NA
v_gene: TRBV28
CDR3nt: TGTGCCAGCAGTTTCCCCCCACGGGACAATGAGCAGTTCTTC
CDR3aa: CASSFPPRDNEQFF

d_gene: NA
j_gene: TRBJ2-1
abundance: NA
v_gene: TRBV10-3
CDR3nt: TGTGCCATCAGGGGTACAGGGTACAATGAGCAGTTCTTC
CDR3aa: CAIRGTGYNEQFF

d_gene: NA
j_gene: TRBJ2-5
abundance: NA
v_gene: TRBV20-1
CDR3nt: TGCAGTGGGGGGTTCCGGGAGACCCAGTACTTC
CDR3aa: CSGGFRETQYF

d_gene: NA
j_gene: TRBJ2-1
abundance: NA
v_gene: TRBV30
CDR3nt: TGTGCCTGGAGTAGGACGGGGAGGACTGATGAGCAGTTCTTC
CDR3aa: CAWSRTGRTDEQFF

d_gene: TRBD1
j_gene: TRBJ1-6
abundance: NA
v_gene: TRBV9
CDR3nt: TGTGCCAGCAGCGTAGTACCGACAGGGAGTGGATCACCCCTCCACTTT
CDR3aa: CASSVVPTGSGSPLHF

d_gene: NA
j_gene: TRBJ2-2
abundance: NA
v_gene: TRBV7-9
CDR3nt: TGTGCCAGCAGCCCGGTTCCGGACGCGACCTACACCGGGGAGCTGTTTTTT
CDR3aa: CASSPVPDATYTGELFF

d_gene: NA
j_gene: TRBJ2-1
abundance: NA
v_gene: TRBV5-4
CDR3nt: TGTGCCAGAAGCTTGGAGAATGAGCAGTTCTTC
CDR3aa: CARSLENEQFF

d_gene: TRBD1
j_gene: TRBJ2-7
abundance: NA
v_gene: TRBV9
CDR3nt: TGTGCCAGCAGCGCGGGACAGCGAGTTAAACACTACGAGCAGTACTTC
CDR3aa: CASSAGQRVKHYEQYF

d_gene: NA
j_gene: TRBJ1-1
abundance: NA
v_gene: TRBV5-6
CDR3nt: TGTGCCAGCAGCTTGGGGTCCAGGGTAAACACTGAAGCTTTCTTT
CDR3aa: CASSLGSRVNTEAFF

d_gene: TRBD1
j_gene: TRBJ2-7
abundance: NA
v_gene: TRBV5-1
CDR3nt: TGCGCCAGCAGCTTGGGACAGGGGCTTGGCATCTACGAGCAGTACTTC
CDR3aa: CASSLGQGLGIYEQYF

d_gene: TRBD1
j_gene: TRBJ1-2
abundance: NA
v_gene: TRBV6-1
CDR3nt: TGTGCCAGCAGTCAGAGGACAGGTGGCCATGGCTACACCTTC
CDR3aa: CASSQRTGGHGYTF

d_gene: NA
j_gene: TRBJ2-1
abundance: NA
v_gene: TRBV18
CDR3nt: TGTGCCAGCTCACCACGTCCCAGGGTTTCCAATGAGCAGTTCTTC
CDR3aa: CASSPRPRVSNEQFF

d_gene: NA
j_gene: TRBJ1-4
abundance: NA
v_gene: TRBV5-4
CDR3nt: TGTGCCAGCAGCTTCCAGGGCATTAATGAAAAACTGTTTTTT
CDR3aa: CASSFQGINEKLFF

d_gene: NA
j_gene: TRBJ2-5
abundance: NA
v_gene: TRBV29-1
CDR3nt: TGCAGCGTTGAATCGCCAGGGGACGAGACCCAGTACTTC
CDR3aa: CSVESPGDETQYF

d_gene: TRBD1
j_gene: TRBJ2-5
abundance: NA
v_gene: TRBV19
CDR3nt: TGTGCCAGTAGTGCTGAGGGGGCAGTCCCAAAAGAGACCCAGTACTTC
CDR3aa: CASSAEGAVPKETQYF

d_gene: NA
j_gene: TRBJ2-6
abundance: NA
v_gene: TRBV6-5
CDR3nt: TGTGCCAGCAGTTACGTGGGGGTTGGGGCCAACGTCCTGACTTTC
CDR3aa: CASSYVGVGANVLTF

d_gene: NA
j_gene: TRBJ1-5
abundance: NA
v_gene: TRBV6-1
CDR3nt: TGTGCCAGCAGTTATAAGGAAATTCAGCCCCAGCATTTT
CDR3aa: CASSYKEIQPQHF

d_gene: NA
j_gene: TRBJ2-3
abundance: NA
v_gene: TRBV6-4
CDR3nt: TGTGCCAGCAGCATCGGGCGGGGTGCAGATACGCAGTATTTT
CDR3aa: CASSIGRGADTQYF

d_gene: NA
j_gene: TRBJ2-7
abundance: NA
v_gene: TRBV15
CDR3nt: TGTGCCACCGGACGGGGGTACGAGCAGTACTTC
CDR3aa: CATGRGYEQYF

d_gene: NA
j_gene: TRBJ2-5
abundance: NA
v_gene: TRBV5-6
CDR3nt: TGTGCCAGCAGCTTTTCAGGGAATGGTGGGGAGACCCAGTACTTC
CDR3aa: CASSFSGNGGETQYF

d_gene: NA
j_gene: TRBJ2-1
abundance: NA
v_gene: TRBV6-4
CDR3nt: TGTGCCAGCTCCGTAGTACTCCGGGGCGGTGAGCAGTTCTTC
CDR3aa: CASSVVLRGGEQFF

d_gene: NA
j_gene: TRBJ1-2
abundance: NA
v_gene: TRBV6-1
CDR3nt: TGTGCCAGCAGCTCTGAGGGTGGGCATGGCTACACCTTC
CDR3aa: CASSSEGGHGYTF

d_gene: NA
j_gene: TRBJ2-3
abundance: NA
v_gene: TRBV7-3
CDR3nt: TGTGCCAGCAGCTCCACCGGGGCGAGCACAGATACGCAGTATTTT
CDR3aa: CASSSTGASTDTQYF

d_gene: TRBD1
j_gene: TRBJ2-3
abundance: NA
v_gene: TRBV28
CDR3nt: TGTGCCAGCGAGACAGGGGTGGCAGATACGCAGTATTTT
CDR3aa: CASETGVADTQYF

d_gene: TRBD1
j_gene: TRBJ1-2
abundance: NA
v_gene: TRBV9
CDR3nt: TGTGCCAGCAGCTCCGGGACAGGGGGAGCCTATGGCTACACCTTC
CDR3aa: CASSSGTGGAYGYTF

d_gene: NA
j_gene: TRBJ1-1
abundance: NA
v_gene: TRBV5-1
CDR3nt: TGCGCCAGCAGCTTAGAGGGGGCTGAAGCTTTCTTT
CDR3aa: CASSLEGAEAFF

d_gene: NA
j_gene: TRBJ2-2
abundance: NA
v_gene: TRBV9
CDR3nt: TGTGCCAGCAGCGTAGGAGGGCTCCAAATGGGGGAGCTGTTTTTT
CDR3aa: CASSVGGLQMGELFF

d_gene: NA
j_gene: TRBJ2-4
abundance: NA
v_gene: TRBV19
CDR3nt: TGTGCCAGTAGATCGGGTTTAGCCAAAAACATTCAGTACTTC
CDR3aa: CASRSGLAKNIQYF

d_gene: NA
j_gene: TRBJ1-5
abundance: once
v_gene: TRBV5-6
CDR3nt: TGTGCCAGCAGCTTGTTCGTGGGGGACAATCAGCCCCAGCATTTT
CDR3aa: CASSLFVGDNQPQHF